The 14 T cell receptor beta chains in this list originate from one sample, sequenced in a study of healthy donors' naive CD4 and CD8 T cells. A linear amplification protocol produced the TCR libraries from 500 ng of total RNA. TCRdb recomputed calls from the reads with MiXCR, one row per CDR3 protein. The data show 150,000 to 200,000 distinct CDR3 sequences, with around three quarters seen just once and 2% to 2.5% held by the top ten. Material: naive CD4+ and CD8+ T cells sorted from blood, pooled from several donors. Source of these receptors: a pool of human donors in good health; the sample pools cells from several healthy donors.

The genes are TRBV27 and TRBJ2-5; D is ambiguous. Trimming took off 2 bases at V and 2 bases at J, with 12 bases between the two ends. This CDR3 has 15 amino acids. Germline CDR1 MNHEY, CDR2 SMNVEV (reference sequence). DNA for the CDR3: TGTGCCAGCAGTTTAATGGCCCAACTTCAAGAGACCCAGTACTTC. It is translated as CASSLMAQLQETQYF.

This clonotype was counted only a few times. The chain has TRBV29-1 and TRBJ2-2; D is unresolved. Germline V gene sequence: CDR1 SQVTM, CDR2 ANQGSEA. Trimming stripped 3 bases from V and 2 bases from J, with 7 bases between. This CDR3 contains 13 residues. The CDR3 loop reads CSVDGSNTGELFF. CDR3 nucleotides: TGCAGCGTTGATGGTTCAAACACCGGGGAGCTGTTTTTT.

This clonotype is a singleton in its sample. This chain joins TRBV19 and TRBJ2-7; D remains unclear. This CDR3 is built from 15 residues. Germline assignment: CDR1 LNHDA and CDR2 SQIVND (reference sequence). Trimming cost V 3 bases and J 3 bases, with 15 bases left between them. The DNA of the CDR3 is TGTGCCAGTAGTATTGGACCTAACAACCACTACGAGCAGTACTTC. It codes for CASSIGPNNHYEQYF. The whole variable domain, filled in from reference TRBV19 and TRBJ2-7, reads DGGITQSPKYLFRKEGQNVTLSCEQNLNHDAMYWYRQDPGQGLRLIYYSQIVNDFQKGDIAEGYSVSREKKESFPLTVTSAQKNPTAFYLCASSIGPNNHYEQYFGPGTRLTVT.

This clonotype has just a few counts. The CDR3 sequence: CASSPVAEAAFF. As DNA, the CDR3 is TGTGCCAGCTCACCAGTGGCGGAGGCTGCTTTCTTT. This sequence joins TRBV18 and TRBJ1-1; D ambiguous. The CDR3 covers 12 residues. Trimming removed 2 bases at V and 11 bases at J, with 12 bases between. CDR1 is KGHSH and CDR2 is LQKENI in the germline V gene.

This chain connects TRBV20-1 to TRBJ2-4; D remains ambiguous. The V end lost 6 bases, the J end lost 6 bases, and 15 bases lay between the germline ends. CDR3 length: 13 residues. Germline V CDR1 and CDR2: DFQATT, SNEGSKA (reference sequence). The DNA of the CDR3 is TGCAGTGCCCTGCAAGTTATGGGAAACATTCAGTACTTC. Amino acid sequence: CSALQVMGNIQYF.

This rearrangement joins TRBV24-1 to TRBJ2-3, with 11 bases identical to TRBD2. The CDR3 is 13 amino acids. Trimming took 8 bases from V and 5 from J; bases not matched to a gene: 2. Germline assignment: CDR1 KGHDR and CDR2 SFDVKD. In DNA form, the CDR3 reads TGTGCCACCACTGGACTAGCGGGAGATACGCAGTATTTT. Protein: CATTGLAGDTQYF.

Comment on this clonotype: The final CDR3 position lacks the conserved phenylalanine or tryptophan, pointing to a likely read error. This chain uses TRBV18 with TRBJ1-2; TRBD1 is a possible D gene (5 bases). With 2 bases removed from V and 4 bases from J, the gap between germline ends came to 14 bases. The CDR3 runs 15 residues. CDR1 is KGHSH, CDR2 LQKENI, per germline. This CDR3 reads CASSPTSDISYGYTS. For the CDR3, the DNA is TGTGCCAGCTCACCAACGTCGGACATAAGCTATGGCTACACCTCC.

The V gene is TRBV27, the J gene TRBJ1-1; TRBD1 is a possible D gene (5 bases). Looked up from germline, CDR1 is MNHEY and CDR2 is SMNVEV (reference sequence). CDR3 length: 12 amino acids. V lost 5 bases and J lost 6, with 10 bases in between. The CDR3 nucleotides are TGTGCCAGCAGTCCAGGGAGGGCTGAAGCTTTCTTT. Protein sequence: CASSPGRAEAFF.

This chain links TRBV27 with TRBJ1-5; D is perhaps TRBD1 (5 bases). CDR3 length equals 13 residues. Trimming cost V 4 bases and J 7 bases, with 11 bases left between them. The V gene's germline CDR1 is MNHEY and CDR2 SMNVEV (reference sequence). The CDR3 nucleotides are TGTGCCAGCAGTTCCAGGGCAAGACAGCCCCAGCATTTT. Encoded protein: CASSSRARQPQHF.

The chain's CDR3 is CSVVRRDRVGYTF. The CDR3 DNA follows: TGCAGCGTTGTTCGCCGGGACAGGGTTGGCTACACCTTC. This rearrangement joins TRBV29-1 to TRBJ1-2; 9 bases agree with TRBD1. Germline CDR1 SQVTM, CDR2 ANQGSEA. The J segment lost 7 bases and the V segment lost 4 bases, leaving 7 bases of the junction unmatched. The CDR3 spans 13 residues.

The rearrangement uses TRBV18 and TRBJ2-7; 9 bases map to TRBD1. This CDR3 has 15 amino acids. From germline, CDR1 is KGHSH and CDR2 LQKENI. V shed 6 bases, J shed 3 bases, and the junction held 9 bases outside the gene matches. DNA for the CDR3: TGTGCCAGCTCGCTATCCGGGACAGGGATCTACGAGCAGTACTTC. It yields the protein CASSLSGTGIYEQYF. Full variable domain (rest looked up from reference TRBV18 and TRBJ2-7): NAGVMQNPRHLVRRRGQEARLRCSPMKGHSHVYWYRQLPEEGLKFMVYLQKENIIDESGMPKERFSAEFPKEGPSILRIQQVVRGDSAAYFCASSLSGTGIYEQYFGPGTRLTVT.

This chain joins TRBV7-8 and TRBJ1-1; TRBD1 is a possible D gene (5 bases). This CDR3 spans 17 amino acids. Germline CDR1 SGHVS, CDR2 FQNEAQ. The V end lost 4 bases, the J end lost 0 bases, and 18 bases lay between the germline ends. CDR3 loop: CASSSSGRLGMNTEAFF. CDR3 DNA: TGTGCCAGCAGCTCCTCGGGACGCCTGGGCATGAACACTGAAGCTTTCTTT.

The rearrangement links TRBV5-4 to TRBJ1-1; the D gene is possibly TRBD1 (5 bases). The V gene's germline CDR1 is SGHNT and CDR2 YYREEE (reference sequence). The CDR3 runs 13 residues. Deletions cut 2 bases from V and 6 bases from J, with 11 bases between. CDR3 DNA: TGTGCCAGCAGCTTACGAGGGACGCCTGAAGCTTTCTTT. Amino acid sequence: CASSLRGTPEAFF.

This chain joins TRBV12-3 or TRBV12-4 and TRBJ1-2; D call uncertain. The CDR3 sequence is 14 residues long. V lost 7 bases and J lost 4, with 16 bases in between. In DNA form, the CDR3 reads TGTGCCAGCAAATTATTAGGGCGAGGCTATGGCTACACCTTC. It specifies CASKLLGRGYGYTF.